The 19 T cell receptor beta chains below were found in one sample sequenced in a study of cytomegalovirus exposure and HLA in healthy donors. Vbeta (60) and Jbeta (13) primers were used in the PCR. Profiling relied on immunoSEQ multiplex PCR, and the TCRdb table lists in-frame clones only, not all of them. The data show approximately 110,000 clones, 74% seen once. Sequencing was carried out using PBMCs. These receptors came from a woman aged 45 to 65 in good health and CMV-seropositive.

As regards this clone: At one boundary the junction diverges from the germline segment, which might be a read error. The CDR3 bases are TGTGCCAGCAGCCCCGACAGGGTGGTTGGCCACACCTTC. Its protein is CASSPDRVVGHTF. The chain is built from TRBV6-5 and TRBJ1-2; 7 bases map to TRBD1. Germline-derived CDR1 and CDR2 are MNHEY and SVGAGI. This CDR3 is built from 13 residues.

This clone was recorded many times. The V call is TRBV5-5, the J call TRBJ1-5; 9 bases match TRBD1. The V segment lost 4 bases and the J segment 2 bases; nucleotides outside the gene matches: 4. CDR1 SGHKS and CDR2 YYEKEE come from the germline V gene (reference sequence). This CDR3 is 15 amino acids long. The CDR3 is CASSRGQGGNQPQHF. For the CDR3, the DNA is TGTGCCAGCAGCAGGGGACAGGGTGGCAATCAGCCCCAGCATTTT.

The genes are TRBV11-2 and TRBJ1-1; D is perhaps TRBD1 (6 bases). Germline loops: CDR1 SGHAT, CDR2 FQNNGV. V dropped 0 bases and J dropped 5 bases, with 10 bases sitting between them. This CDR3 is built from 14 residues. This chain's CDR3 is CASSLDHRGTEAFF. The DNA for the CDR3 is TGTGCCAGCAGCTTAGATCATAGGGGGACTGAAGCTTTCTTT.

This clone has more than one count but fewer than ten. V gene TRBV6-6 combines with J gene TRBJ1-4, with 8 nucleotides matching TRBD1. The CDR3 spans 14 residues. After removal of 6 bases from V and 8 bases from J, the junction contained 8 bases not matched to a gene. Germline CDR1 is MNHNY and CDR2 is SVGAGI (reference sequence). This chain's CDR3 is CASSSGTGREKLFF. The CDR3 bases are TGTGCCAGCAGCTCCGGGACAGGAAGGGAAAAACTGTTTTTT.

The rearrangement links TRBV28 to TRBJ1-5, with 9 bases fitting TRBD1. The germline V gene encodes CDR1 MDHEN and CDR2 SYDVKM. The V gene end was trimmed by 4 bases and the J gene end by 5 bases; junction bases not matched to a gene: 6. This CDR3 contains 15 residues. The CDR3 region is CASSSPQGADQPQHF. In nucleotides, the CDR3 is TGTGCCAGCAGTTCCCCACAGGGGGCGGATCAGCCCCAGCATTTT.

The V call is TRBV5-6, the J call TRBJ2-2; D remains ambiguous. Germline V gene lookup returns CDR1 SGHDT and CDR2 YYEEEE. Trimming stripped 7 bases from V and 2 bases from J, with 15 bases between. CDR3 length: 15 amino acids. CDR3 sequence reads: CASYSSQKNTGELFF. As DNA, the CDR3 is TGTGCCAGCTATTCGTCCCAGAAAAACACCGGGGAGCTGTTTTTT.

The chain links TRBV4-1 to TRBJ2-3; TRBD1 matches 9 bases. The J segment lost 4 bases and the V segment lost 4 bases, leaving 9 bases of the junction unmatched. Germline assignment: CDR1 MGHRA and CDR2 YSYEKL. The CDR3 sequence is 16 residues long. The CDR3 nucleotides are TGCGCCAGCAGCCCAGGGACAGGGACGAGGGCAGATACGCAGTATTTT. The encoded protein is CASSPGTGTRADTQYF.

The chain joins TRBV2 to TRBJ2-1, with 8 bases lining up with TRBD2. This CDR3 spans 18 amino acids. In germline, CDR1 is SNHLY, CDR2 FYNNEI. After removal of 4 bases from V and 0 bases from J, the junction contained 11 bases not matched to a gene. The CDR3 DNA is TGTGCCAGCAGTGTTAATAGCGGGGAGCCCGTCTCCTACAATGAGCAGTTCTTC. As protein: CASSVNSGEPVSYNEQFF.

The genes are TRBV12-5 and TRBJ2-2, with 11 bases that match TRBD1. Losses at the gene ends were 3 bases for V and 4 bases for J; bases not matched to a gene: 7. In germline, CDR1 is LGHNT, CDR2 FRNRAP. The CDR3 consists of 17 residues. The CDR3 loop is CASGFRTGGSGTGELFF. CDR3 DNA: TGTGCTAGTGGTTTTCGGACAGGGGGCAGTGGCACCGGGGAGCTGTTTTTT.

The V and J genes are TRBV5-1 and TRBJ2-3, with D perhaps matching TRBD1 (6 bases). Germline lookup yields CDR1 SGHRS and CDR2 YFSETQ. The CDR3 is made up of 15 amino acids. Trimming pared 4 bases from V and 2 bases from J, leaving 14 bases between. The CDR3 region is CASSPGQLDTDTQYF. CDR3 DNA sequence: TGCGCCAGCAGCCCCGGACAGTTAGACACAGATACGCAGTATTTT.

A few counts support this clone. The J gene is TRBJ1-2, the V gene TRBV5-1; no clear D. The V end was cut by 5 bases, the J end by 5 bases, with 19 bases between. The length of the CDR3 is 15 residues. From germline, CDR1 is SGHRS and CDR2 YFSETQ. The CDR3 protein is CASSETTPDTYGYTF. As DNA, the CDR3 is TGCGCCAGCAGTGAGACAACCCCAGACACTTATGGCTACACCTTC.

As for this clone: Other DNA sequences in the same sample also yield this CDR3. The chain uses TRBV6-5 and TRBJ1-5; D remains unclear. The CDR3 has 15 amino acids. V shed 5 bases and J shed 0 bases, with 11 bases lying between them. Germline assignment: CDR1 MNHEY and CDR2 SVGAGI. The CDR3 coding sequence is TGTGCCAGCAGTGGTGGAGGGTATAGCAATCAGCCCCAGCATTTT. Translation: CASSGGGYSNQPQHF.

The CDR3 protein is CAWSVRWDGYTF. For the CDR3, the DNA is TGTGCCTGGAGTGTCAGGTGGGATGGCTACACCTTC. The V call is TRBV30, the J call TRBJ1-2; D unclear. Between the trimmed V and J ends, which lost 0 bases and 6 bases, there was a span of 8 bases. CDR1 is GTSNPN, CDR2 SVGIG, per germline (reference sequence). The CDR3 covers 12 residues.

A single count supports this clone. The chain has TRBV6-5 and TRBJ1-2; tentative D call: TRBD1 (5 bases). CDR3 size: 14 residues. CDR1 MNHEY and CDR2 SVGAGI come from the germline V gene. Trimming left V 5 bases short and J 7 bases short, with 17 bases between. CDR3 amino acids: CASSPTGGVRGYTF. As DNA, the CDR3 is TGTGCCAGCAGTCCGACCGGAGGGGTCCGTGGCTACACCTTC.

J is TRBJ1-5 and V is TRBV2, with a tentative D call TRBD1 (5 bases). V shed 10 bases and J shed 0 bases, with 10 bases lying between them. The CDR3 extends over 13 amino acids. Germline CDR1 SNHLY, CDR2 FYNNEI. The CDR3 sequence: CANGASSNQPQHF. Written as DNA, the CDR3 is TGTGCCAATGGGGCCAGTAGCAATCAGCCCCAGCATTTT.

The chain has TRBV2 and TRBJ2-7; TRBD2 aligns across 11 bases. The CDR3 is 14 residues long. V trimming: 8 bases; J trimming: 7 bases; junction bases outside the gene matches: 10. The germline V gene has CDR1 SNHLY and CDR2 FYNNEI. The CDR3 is CASGSHGTSGEQYF. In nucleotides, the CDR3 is TGTGCCAGCGGCTCCCACGGGACTAGCGGTGAGCAGTACTTC.

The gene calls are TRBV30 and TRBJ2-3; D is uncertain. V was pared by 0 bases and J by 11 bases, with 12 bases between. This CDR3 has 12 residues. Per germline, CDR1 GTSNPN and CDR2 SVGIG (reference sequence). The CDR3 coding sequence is TGTGCCTGGAGTGTAAGTACGCGAGAGCAGTATTTT. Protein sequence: CAWSVSTREQYF.

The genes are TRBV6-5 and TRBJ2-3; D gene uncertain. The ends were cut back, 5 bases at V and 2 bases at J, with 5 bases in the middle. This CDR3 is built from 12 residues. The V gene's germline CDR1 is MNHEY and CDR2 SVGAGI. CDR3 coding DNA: TGTGCCAGCAGTGTAATCACAGATACGCAGTATTTT. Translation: CASSVITDTQYF.

The CDR3 reads CASSPDRARSPLHF. DNA of the CDR3: TGTGCCAGCTCACCGGACAGGGCGAGGTCACCCCTCCACTTT. The rearrangement joins TRBV18 to TRBJ1-6; TRBD1 matches 8 bases. With V trimmed by 3 bases and J by 10 bases, 5 bases remained unmatched. From germline, CDR1 is KGHSH and CDR2 LQKENI. This CDR3 comprises 14 residues.